Each of the 3 T cell receptor beta chains below was sequenced from the same sample in a study of T cell changes during pregnancy in multiple sclerosis. Sequenced by immunoSEQ multiplex PCR; TCRdb stores in-frame clones only, minus some. The table lists 40,000 to 60,000 clones, 90% to 95% of them singletons. The starting material was CD8+ T cells from peripheral blood mononuclear cells, obtained before pregnancy. Receptors originate from a female donor with multiple sclerosis, enrolled in a pregnancy study.

The J gene is TRBJ1-1, the V gene TRBV18; D gene ambiguous. CDR3 size: 13 residues. Trimming pared 8 bases from V and 6 bases from J, leaving 16 bases between. Germline V lookup: CDR1 KGHSH, CDR2 LQKENI. The CDR3 sequence: CASLQVETAEAFF. CDR3 DNA: TGTGCCAGCCTGCAGGTTGAAACAGCTGAAGCTTTCTTT.

J is TRBJ2-1 and V is TRBV4-2, with TRBD2 matching over 12 bases. Unmatched junction bases numbered 9, after V lost 0 bases and J lost 9 bases. The CDR3 has 17 amino acids. The V gene's germline CDR1 is LGHNA and CDR2 YNFKEQ. This CDR3 reads CASSQDLWLAGGPEQFF. CDR3 DNA: TGTGCCAGCAGCCAAGATCTTTGGCTAGCGGGAGGGCCTGAGCAGTTCTTC.

The V and J genes are TRBV5-6 and TRBJ1-1; tentative D call: TRBD1 (6 bases). Trimming stripped 0 bases from V and 0 bases from J, with 15 bases between. Germline values: CDR1 SGHDT, CDR2 YYEEEE. This CDR3 has 17 residues. DNA of the CDR3: TGTGCCAGCAGCTTGGGGGCCGGGGGGCCCCTGAACACTGAAGCTTTCTTT. Residues: CASSLGAGGPLNTEAFF.